This T cell receptor (beta chain) derives from a study of blood T cell repertoires in COVID-19. At the level of the study: Spain, Italy and the United States supplied samples that represented acute and convalescent COVID-19.

In the original workflow: Amplification of reference gene primers was used by the study to estimate nucleated cell counts. Using immunoSEQ multiplex PCR, the repertoire was profiled, and TCRdb retains in-frame clones only, with some absent. The DNA was the basis for D and trimming; V, J and clone size are from that table. The table shows over 400,000 clones, with approximately 91% occurring only once. The CDR3 is 15 residues long. The V end lost 1 base, the J end lost 8 bases, and 15 bases lay between the germline ends. Per germline, CDR1 SGHDN and CDR2 FVKESK. Cohorts were based on clinical histories the participants reported.

This clonotype was obtained from an older woman who had recovered from COVID-19. Specimen: PBMCs or T cells enriched from blood (not recorded which). The rearrangement uses TRBV14 and TRBJ2-1; unclear D gene. This CDR3 is CASSQVTVYTHEQFF. Here the CDR3 DNA reads TGTGCCAGCAGCCAAGTCACAGTCTACACCCATGAGCAGTTCTTC.